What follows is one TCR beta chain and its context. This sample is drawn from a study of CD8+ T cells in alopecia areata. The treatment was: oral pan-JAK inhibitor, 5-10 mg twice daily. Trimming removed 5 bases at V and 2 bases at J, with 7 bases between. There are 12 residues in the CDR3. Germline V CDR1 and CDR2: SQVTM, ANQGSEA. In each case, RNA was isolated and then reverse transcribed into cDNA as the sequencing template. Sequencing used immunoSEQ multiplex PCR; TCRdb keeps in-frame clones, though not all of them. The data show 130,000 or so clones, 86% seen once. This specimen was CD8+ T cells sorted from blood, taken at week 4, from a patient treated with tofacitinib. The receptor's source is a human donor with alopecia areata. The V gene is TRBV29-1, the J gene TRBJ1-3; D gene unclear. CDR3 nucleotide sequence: TGCAGCGTTATCTCCACTGGAAACACCATATATTTT. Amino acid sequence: CSVISTGNTIYF. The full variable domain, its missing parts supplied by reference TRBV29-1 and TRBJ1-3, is SAVISQKPSRDICQRGTSLTIQCQVDSQVTMMFWYRQQPGQSLTLIATANQGSEATYESGFVIDKFPISRPNLTFSTLTVSNMSPEDSSIYLCSVISTGNTIYFGEGSWLTVV.